Described below is a single T cell receptor beta chain sequence and its context. The sample belongs to a study of patients and donors after allogeneic stem cell transplantation. Germline V CDR1 and CDR2: SGHRS, YFSETQ. CDR3 length: 16 residues. Trimming removed 0 bases from V and 4 bases from J, with 11 bases in between. TCRdb recomputed calls from the RT-PCR reads with MiXCR, one row per CDR3 protein. The table has hundreds of thousands of distinct CDR3 sequences, more than 15% seen once. This receptor was identified in a human donor who was either an allogeneic HSCT recipient or a stem cell or donor lymphocyte infusion donor (not recorded which). It is not recorded whose cells these are; they may come from a transplant donor. This rearrangement joins TRBV5-1 to TRBJ1-6; D is undetermined. Sequencing used blood, either unsorted or a sorted T cell fraction (not recorded which). In DNA form, the CDR3 reads TGCGCCAGCAGCTTGGCTGCGGACGGATATAATTCACCCCTCCACTTT. It codes for CASSLAADGYNSPLHF.